What follows is one T cell receptor (beta chain) and its context. The germline V gene has CDR1 LNHDA and CDR2 SQIVND (reference sequence). The CDR3 sequence is 12 residues long. V gave up 4 bases and J gave up 7 bases, with 11 bases separating them. Produced via immunoSEQ multiplex PCR; TCRdb's table is partial and in-frame only. Here the sample spans about 220,000 clones, around 82% being singletons. These data are taken from a study of blood T cell repertoires in COVID-19. The sequenced sample was peripheral blood. The J gene is TRBJ2-7, the V gene TRBV19; D possibly corresponds to TRBD1 (5 bases). The TCR sequence derives from an elderly woman with acute or convalescent COVID-19. Here the CDR3 reads CASSNDSFEQYF. CDR3 coding DNA: TGTGCCAGTAGTAATGACAGTTTTGAGCAGTACTTC.